This T cell receptor (beta chain) came from a study of T cell responses to AZD1222 COVID-19 vaccine. Whole-study findings and limits: Mostly white British, mostly female donors; authors suggested clonal diversity may be underestimated.

Regarding this clone: Its target is not known.

Produced via immunoSEQ multiplex PCR; TCRdb's table is partial and in-frame only. The sample carries about 170,000 clones, around nine tenths recorded once. This material consisted of peripheral blood, taken on day 0 of AZD1222 vaccination. This sequence originates from an adult in good health.

CDR3 nucleotides: TGTGCCAGTAGCCCACGGGCCTGGGGCTATCAGCCCCAGCATTTT. It is translated as CASSPRAWGYQPQHF. This chain connects TRBV19 to TRBJ1-5, with a tentative D call TRBD1 (5 bases). The CDR3 spans 15 residues. V gave up 6 bases and J gave up 5 bases, with 17 bases separating them. Germline V lookup: CDR1 LNHDA, CDR2 SQIVND (reference sequence).